This paragraph reports one T cell receptor (beta chain). The record originates from a study of control samples from healthy donors and cancer patients. The data were produced by immunoSEQ multiplex PCR, yet TCRdb's version contains in-frame clones alone and is incomplete. The repertoire consists of 130,000 or so clones, with about 88% occurring once and the leading ten covering about 3.2%. The CDR3 sequence is 14 residues long. V usage is TRBV21-1 and J usage is TRBJ2-5; the D segment call TRBD1 is taken from the table without a DNA check. TRBV21-1 is recorded as a pseudogene. The sample taken for sequencing was blood. This receptor was identified in a man in his fifties in good health. The CDR3 reads CASSPRGGQETQYF. CDR3 DNA sequence: TGTGCCAGCAGCCCTCGAGGGGGCCAAGAGACCCAGTACTTC.